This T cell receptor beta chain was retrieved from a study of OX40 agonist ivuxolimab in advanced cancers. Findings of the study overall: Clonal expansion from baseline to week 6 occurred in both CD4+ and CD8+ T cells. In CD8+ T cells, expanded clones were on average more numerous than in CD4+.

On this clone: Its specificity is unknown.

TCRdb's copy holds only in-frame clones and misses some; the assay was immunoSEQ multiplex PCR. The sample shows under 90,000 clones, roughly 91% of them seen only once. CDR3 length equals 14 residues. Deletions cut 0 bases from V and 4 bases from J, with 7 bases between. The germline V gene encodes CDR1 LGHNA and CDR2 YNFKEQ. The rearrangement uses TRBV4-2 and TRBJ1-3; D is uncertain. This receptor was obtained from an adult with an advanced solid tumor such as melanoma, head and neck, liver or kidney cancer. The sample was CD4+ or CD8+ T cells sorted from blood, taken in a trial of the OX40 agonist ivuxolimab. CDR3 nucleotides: TGTGCCAGCAGCCAAGACGTGGGGGGAAACACCATATATTTT. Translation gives CASSQDVGGNTIYF.